Listed below are T cell receptor beta chains from one sample, sequenced in a study of identical twins. MiXCR, applied by TCRdb to the 5' RACE reads, yields one record per CDR3 protein. The repertoire holds 460,000 or so distinct CDR3 sequences, with 13% to 15% as singletons. This same sample was also taken into another study, of yellow fever vaccine responses in identical twins.

Sequenced: CD4+ T cells sorted from blood. The origin of the receptors is a young woman in good health. Each CDR3 is given without its conserved first and last residue.

V gene,J gene,CDR3 protein
TRBV3-1,TRBJ1-2,ASSQRSPTTGYYGYT
TRBV6-5,TRBJ2-2,ASSYSLNTGELF
TRBV29-1,TRBJ2-1,SVDEGLAGPYNEQF
TRBV5-1,TRBJ2-7,ASSGGKTSGSAYEQY
TRBV5-1,TRBJ2-1,ASSFHEQF
TRBV19,TRBJ2-1,ASSISGRASKEQF
TRBV9,TRBJ2-2,ASSVVQGGTGELF
TRBV28,TRBJ2-3,AIAPGLGADTQY
TRBV7-9,TRBJ2-6,ASSLGLGTAGANVLT
TRBV7-2,TRBJ2-1,ASSYRGENEQF
TRBV19,TRBJ2-3,ASSTGTRASTDTQY
TRBV4-3,TRBJ2-7,ASSQAWTGVAYEQY
TRBV2,TRBJ2-1,ASRGTRVGEQF
TRBV18,TRBJ2-7,ASSRGTGDSYEQY
TRBV7-2,TRBJ2-2,ASSLVVVVGRGELF
TRBV11-2,TRBJ2-7,ASSQTSVSYEQY
TRBV3-1,TRBJ2-1,ASSQDSEGSLL
TRBV27,TRBJ2-7,ASRWTSGTYEQY
TRBV10-3,TRBJ2-3,AISESALAGTDTQY
TRBV9,TRBJ2-4,ASSVTPSATGGFGKNIQY
TRBV10-3,TRBJ2-1,AISESIR
TRBV5-1,TRBJ2-7,ASSQVQGVGEQY
TRBV7-9,TRBJ1-1,ASSSSKGNTEAF
TRBV6-1,TRBJ2-7,ASSTRTSGYEQY
TRBV4-3,TRBJ2-3,ASSQDDSAGDTQY
TRBV5-1,TRBJ1-1,ASSYRGQGQNTEAF
TRBV12-3/TRBV12-4,TRBJ2-7,ASSLRQGATGEQY
TRBV25-1,TRBJ1-2,ASSEGLIGYT
TRBV20-1,TRBJ2-7,SVFEGQALQQY
TRBV6-1,TRBJ1-1,ASSGLAGKGTEAF